These T cell receptor beta chains were read from a single sample in a study of T cell responses to AZD1222 COVID-19 vaccine. Measured with immunoSEQ multiplex PCR; TCRdb has only the in-frame clones, and not every one. The sample includes roughly 170,000 clones, about 92% of them seen just once. Material: peripheral blood, obtained on day 0 of AZD1222 vaccination. Every receptor here comes from an adult in good health. The CDR3 runs from the conserved cysteine through the conserved F or W. Each record gives: J gene, D gene, V gene, clone size, CDR3 DNA, CDR3 protein. D genes are given only for firm matches. Only some rows state a clone size, as once, few, many or a class for expanded clones.

TRBJ2-5 | - | TRBV5-1 | - | TGCGCCAGCAGGGGGCAAGAGACCCAGTACTTC | CASRGQETQYF
TRBJ1-2 | TRBD1 | TRBV7-2 | few | TGTGCCAGCAGCCCCACAGGGGATGAGGGCTACACCTTC | CASSPTGDEGYTF
TRBJ2-1 | - | TRBV7-9 | - | TGTGCCAGCAGCGTACATGGTAATGAGCAGTTCTTC | CASSVHGNEQFF
TRBJ2-1 | TRBD1 | TRBV5-8 | - | TGTGCCAGCAGCGGGGGACAGGGGTCTGCCAATGAGCAGTTCTTC | CASSGGQGSANEQFF
TRBJ2-3 | - | TRBV3-1/TRBV3-2 | - | TGTGCCAGCAGCCAAGTTGGCGGGCACACAGATACGCAGTATTTT | CASSQVGGHTDTQYF
TRBJ1-2 | TRBD1 | TRBV3-1/TRBV3-2 | - | TGTGCCAGCAGCCAAGTAAGACAGGGGGAAGGCTACACCTTC | CASSQVRQGEGYTF
TRBJ1-3 | TRBD1 | TRBV7-9 | - | TGTGCCAGCAGCTTAGGGACAGGGCTTGGAAACACCATATATTTT | CASSLGTGLGNTIYF
TRBJ1-5 | - | TRBV30 | - | TGTGCCTGGAAACTTGGGCAGGGGAATCAGCCCCAGCATTTT | CAWKLGQGNQPQHF
TRBJ1-4 | - | TRBV11-2 | - | TGTGCCAGCAGCTTTGGAGGGGCGTACCAAGAAAAACTGTTTTTT | CASSFGGAYQEKLFF
TRBJ2-3 | TRBD2 | TRBV28 | - | TGTGCCAGCAGCAGCGGGGGGGAAAGCACAGATACGCAGTATTTT | CASSSGGESTDTQYF
TRBJ1-1 | - | TRBV14 | - | TGTGCCAGCAGCCAAGAGGGGGTTACGAGGACTGAAGCTTTCTTT | CASSQEGVTRTEAFF
TRBJ2-2 | - | TRBV7-8 | - | TGTGCCAGCAGCCTACGCCAGGACATAAGTAACACCGGGGAGCTGTTTTTT | CASSLRQDISNTGELFF
TRBJ1-4 | - | TRBV19 | once | TGTGCCAGTAGTCCGACAGCCGCAACTAATGAAAAACTGTTTTTT | CASSPTAATNEKLFF
TRBJ1-2 | - | TRBV5-6 | - | TGTGCCAGCAGCTTGGGGACAGCTTACTATGGCTACACCTTC | CASSLGTAYYGYTF
TRBJ1-5 | - | TRBV11-2 | - | TGTGCCAGCAGCCAAGTAGGTCAGCCCCAGCATTTT | CASSQVGQPQHF
TRBJ1-6 | - | TRBV28 | - | TGTGCCAGCAGAAATGAGGGGTCAAATTCACCCCTCCACTTT | CASRNEGSNSPLHF
TRBJ2-1 | - | TRBV7-8 | - | TGTGCCAGCATTCCCGATCGCTTCCAGGATGAGCAGTTCTTC | CASIPDRFQDEQFF
TRBJ2-6 | - | TRBV5-1 | - | TGCGCCAGCATGCGGACAGTGTCTCTTGGGGCCAACGTCCTGACTTTC | CASMRTVSLGANVLTF
TRBJ2-7 | - | TRBV6-2/TRBV6-3 | - | TGTGCCAGCAGTTACGATCTGGTAAGCTCCTACGAGCAGTACTTC | CASSYDLVSSYEQYF
TRBJ1-1 | - | TRBV18 | - | TGTGCCAGCTCACCAGTTCCCCAGGGAACGAACACTGAAGCTTTCTTT | CASSPVPQGTNTEAFF
TRBJ1-2 | TRBD1 | TRBV12-5 | - | TGTGCTAGTGGTTTTAACAGGGGAACTAACTATGGCTACACCTTC | CASGFNRGTNYGYTF
TRBJ1-4 | TRBD1 | TRBV29-1 | - | TGCAGCGTTGAAGACGGACAGGCAAGGGAAAAACTGTTTTTT | CSVEDGQAREKLFF
TRBJ1-4 | - | TRBV2 | - | TGTGCCAGCTGCCTATTGAGGGCTGAAAATGAAAAACTGTTTTTT | CASCLLRAENEKLFF
TRBJ2-5 | TRBD1 | TRBV29-1 | - | TGCAGCGTTTGGGACAGGGGGCGCCGGGAGACCCAGTACTTC | CSVWDRGRRETQYF
TRBJ2-5 | TRBD1 | TRBV11-3 | - | TGTGCCAGCAGCTTAGGACAGGGTGGCGAGACCCAGTACTTC | CASSLGQGGETQYF
TRBJ1-3 | - | TRBV7-9 | - | TGTGCCAGCAGAGCTTCAGGGTCGGGAAACACCATATATTTT | CASRASGSGNTIYF
TRBJ1-1 | TRBD1 | TRBV5-1 | - | TGCGCCAGCAGCTTGGTTGGGACAGGGAACACTGAAGCTTTCTTT | CASSLVGTGNTEAFF
TRBJ2-2 | - | TRBV5-1 | - | TGCGCCAGCAGCTTCACACCAACAGGGACCAGCACCGGGGAGCTGTTTTTT | CASSFTPTGTSTGELFF
TRBJ2-7 | - | TRBV6-5 | - | TGTGCCAGCAGTTATGGGCCAACCGCCCTCTTCTACGAGCAGTACTTC | CASSYGPTALFYEQYF
TRBJ1-1 | - | TRBV11-2 | - | TGTGCCAGCAGCTTGGGCCTCGACACTGAAGCTTTCTTT | CASSLGLDTEAFF
TRBJ1-1 | TRBD1 | TRBV7-8 | - | TGTGCCAGCAGCCCCTGGACAGGGGAGCCTGAAGCTTTCTTT | CASSPWTGEPEAFF
TRBJ2-2 | - | TRBV5-1 | - | TGCGCCAGCAGCCTACTAGTTGGGGGCAGGGAAACCGCCGGGGAGCTGTTTTTT | CASSLLVGGRETAGELFF
TRBJ2-1 | - | TRBV5-1 | - | TGCGCCAGCAGCTTGAACTCCTACAATGAGCAGTTCTTC | CASSLNSYNEQFF
TRBJ2-2 | - | TRBV5-1 | - | TGCGCCAGCAGCTCCGGTGACTCCTGGGGCACCGGGGAGCTGTTTTTT | CASSSGDSWGTGELFF
TRBJ2-1 | - | TRBV2 | - | TGTGCCAGCAGTGAAATCTGGGGCTCCTACAATGAGCAGTTCTTC | CASSEIWGSYNEQFF
TRBJ2-1 | - | TRBV6-1 | - | TGTGCCAGCAGTGAAGCGCTTTTTCAGGGGAATGAGCAGTTCTTC | CASSEALFQGNEQFF
TRBJ1-4 | TRBD1 | TRBV13 | - | TGTGCCAGCAGCGCGACAGGGGACACAACAACTAATGAAAAACTGTTTTTT | CASSATGDTTTNEKLFF
TRBJ1-3 | - | TRBV15 | - | TGTGCCACCAGCTCCGCGAAACAAGGAAACACCATATATTTT | CATSSAKQGNTIYF
TRBJ2-7 | TRBD2 | TRBV2 | - | TGTGCCAGCAGTCTAGCGGGTTCCTCCTACGAGCAGTACTTC | CASSLAGSSYEQYF
TRBJ1-2 | - | TRBV30 | - | TGTGCCTGCTCATCCGGCCCCGCGATGCGCTACACCTTC | CACSSGPAMRYTF
TRBJ2-3 | - | TRBV7-2 | - | TGTGCCAGCAGCGCCGGGGGGCGGGCAGATACGCAGTATTTT | CASSAGGRADTQYF
TRBJ1-5 | - | TRBV20-1 | once | TGCAGTGCTAGTCGGGGGCGTCAGCCCCAGCATTTT | CSASRGRQPQHF
TRBJ2-1 | - | TRBV5-1 | - | TGCGCCAGCAGCTTGCTAGAGAAAACCTACAATGAGCAGTTCTTC | CASSLLEKTYNEQFF